This TCR beta chain was observed in a study of blood T cells in healthy people across ages. V lost 8 bases, J lost 7 bases, and 16 bases lay in between. Germline V CDR1 and CDR2: MGHRA, YSYEKL. This CDR3 is built from 13 residues. Study-level results: Both naive CD4+ cell counts and diversity were greater in long-lived donors than in aged donors. PBMCs were not sorted, which prevented a conclusive comparison of naive versus antigen-experienced cells.

A J-beta primer mix and a sample-barcoded 5' primer were used in a second PCR of roughly 6 to 11 cycles. Each cDNA molecule carried a tag from a template-switch adaptor that contained 12 random nucleotides. Per-sample output comprised a minimum of 3 million paired-end reads containing CDR3. TCRdb recomputed calls from the 5' RACE reads with MiXCR, one row per CDR3 protein. Of 1.4 million or so distinct CDR3 sequences detected, approximately 43% appear once; the ten largest clones hold about 4%. Worth noting for this clonotype: Its antigen is currently unknown.

The chain is built from TRBV4-1 and TRBJ2-3; D call uncertain. This TCR derives from a woman aged 18-29 years in good health. Sequenced: blood. The CDR3 loop reads CASALVMINTQYF. The CDR3 DNA reads TGCGCCAGCGCCCTAGTGATGATAAATACGCAGTATTTT.